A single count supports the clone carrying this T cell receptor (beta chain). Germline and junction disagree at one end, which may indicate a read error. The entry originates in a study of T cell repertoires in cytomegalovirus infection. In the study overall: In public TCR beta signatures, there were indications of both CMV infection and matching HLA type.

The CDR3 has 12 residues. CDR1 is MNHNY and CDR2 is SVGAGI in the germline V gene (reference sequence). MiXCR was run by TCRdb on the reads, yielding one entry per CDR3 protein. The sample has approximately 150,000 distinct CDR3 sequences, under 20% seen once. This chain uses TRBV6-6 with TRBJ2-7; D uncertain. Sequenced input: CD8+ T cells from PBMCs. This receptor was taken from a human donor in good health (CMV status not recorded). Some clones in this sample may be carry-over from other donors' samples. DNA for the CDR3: TGTGTCAGCAGTAGTACTGGGCACGAGCAGTACTTC. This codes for CVSSSTGHEQYF.